This T cell receptor beta chain was retrieved from a study of a mutant IDH1 vaccine in newly diagnosed glioma. Stated time point: week 35, safety follow-up. Topical imiquimod accompanied each vaccine dose, which consisted of 300 ug of mutant IDH1 20-mer peptide. Patients carried new grade 3 or 4 IDH1-mutant astrocytomas lacking nuclear ATRX. V lost 5 bases, J lost 8 bases, and 12 bases stayed unmatched. CDR3 length: 15 residues. The germline V gene encodes CDR1 SEHNR and CDR2 FQNEAQ (reference sequence). Repertoires were generated with immunoSEQ multiplex PCR, while TCRdb's copy carries only in-frame clones and drops some. The sample carries 35,000 to 55,000 clones, 81% recorded once. Note on this clone: The antigen is undetermined.

The receptor was isolated from a woman between 35 and 50 years old with glioma. Some clones in this sample may be carry-over from other donors' samples. Sequenced material: PBMCs, taken from a glioma patient whose treatment included an IDH1 peptide vaccine. The chain has TRBV7-9 and TRBJ2-4; 7 bases agree with TRBD2. The CDR3 nucleotides are TGTGCCAGCAGCGCTCAAGGGATTGGGGGGGACATTCAGTACTTC. Residues: CASSAQGIGGDIQYF.